This entry lists 18 T cell receptor beta chains sequenced from one sample in a study of T-cell reconstitution after alpha-beta-depleted transplantation in children. Unique molecular identifiers were incorporated during preparation of the TCRbeta library. One entry per CDR3 protein results from TCRdb running MiXCR on the PCR reads. The sample contains about 610,000 distinct CDR3 sequences, about 10% of which appear only once. The source was PBMCs from the stem cell graft donor, collected from the stem cell graft. Receptors were obtained from a human donor who donated a stem cell graft to a child with acute myeloid leukemia.

Many counts were recorded for this clonotype. The rearrangement links TRBV28 to TRBJ2-4, with a possible D match to TRBD2 (6 bases). The CDR3 runs 14 residues. V shed 7 bases and J shed 6 bases, with 16 bases lying between them. Germline V lookup: CDR1 MDHEN, CDR2 SYDVKM. In nucleotides, the CDR3 is TGTGCCAGCACCTTAGGAGGGGTCCCAAACATTCAGTACTTC. Encoded protein: CASTLGGVPNIQYF. Filled out from reference TRBV28 and TRBJ2-4, the complete variable domain reads DVKVTQSSRYLVKRTGEKVFLECVQDMDHENMFWYRQDPGLGLRLIYFSYDVKMKEKGDIPEGYSVSREKKERFSLILESASTNQTSMYLCASTLGGVPNIQYFGAGTRLSVL.

The chain uses TRBV12-3 or TRBV12-4 and TRBJ1-2; 8 bases line up with TRBD1. The CDR3 has 15 amino acids. The J segment lost 4 bases and the V segment lost 6 bases, leaving 10 bases of the junction unmatched. The CDR3 DNA is TGTGCCAGCAGCCAACAGGGGGGGATTGTCTATGGCTACACCTTC. It translates to CASSQQGGIVYGYTF.

The chain links TRBV4-3 to TRBJ2-1; D ambiguous. V was clipped by 2 bases and J by 12 bases, with 14 bases between them. This CDR3 is 13 amino acids long. The V gene's germline CDR1 is LGHNA and CDR2 YSLEER. CDR3: CASSQSTGGGQFF. For the CDR3, the DNA is TGCGCCAGCAGCCAATCCACCGGTGGTGGGCAGTTCTTC.

This clonotype was seen repeatedly, ten times or more. A junction end diverges from the germline sequence, so it may reflect a read error. J is TRBJ1-5 and V is TRBV20-1; tentatively, D is TRBD1 (5 bases). The CDR3 length is 14 residues. Germline-derived CDR1 and CDR2 are DFQATT and SNEGSKA (reference sequence). The CDR3: CSAREQVNNQPQHF. The CDR3 bases are TGCAGTGCTAGAGAACAGGTGAACAATCAACCCCAGCATTTT.

This clonotype came up a few times. The rearrangement uses TRBV29-1 and TRBJ2-2, with D perhaps being TRBD1 or TRBD2 (6 bases each). Germline V gene lookup returns CDR1 SQVTM and CDR2 ANQGSEA. The CDR3 spans 13 residues. V was pared by 5 bases and J by 6 bases, with 13 bases between. The CDR3 loop is CSVPRGVAGELFF. The CDR3 DNA reads TGCAGCGTTCCAAGGGGGGTAGCCGGGGAGCTGTTTTTT.

The chain is built from TRBV24-1 and TRBJ2-7; possible D gene TRBD2, 5 bases. The germline CDR1 and CDR2 sequences are KGHDR and SFDVKD. This CDR3 is built from 13 residues. The V gene lost 6 bases and the J gene lost 1 base, with 9 bases spanning the gap. The CDR3 DNA is TGTGCCACCAGTTCGCCGGGATCCTACGAGCAGTACTTC. This translates into CATSSPGSYEQYF.

The chain joins TRBV28 to TRBJ1-4; D unresolved. CDR1 is MDHEN, CDR2 SYDVKM, per germline. The CDR3 contains 14 residues. V lost 8 bases and J 8 bases, leaving 18 bases between the germline ends. The CDR3 sequence: CASELTGIGEKLFF. The CDR3 DNA follows: TGTGCCAGCGAGTTAACCGGGATTGGGGAAAAACTGTTTTTT.

This clonotype has more than one count but fewer than ten. In nucleotides, the CDR3 is TGCAGTGCTCCTTACGTCAACACCGGGGAGCTGTTTTTT. As protein: CSAPYVNTGELFF. The chain employs TRBV20-1 and TRBJ2-2; no definite D call. This CDR3 has 13 amino acids. Trimming removed 5 bases at V and 2 bases at J, with 9 bases between. CDR1 is DFQATT and CDR2 is SNEGSKA in the germline V gene (reference sequence).

This clonotype was recorded at least ten times. The chain carries TRBV6-2 or TRBV6-3 and TRBJ2-7, with D unclear. The length of the CDR3 is 14 residues. V shed 3 bases and J shed 3 bases, with 12 bases lying between them. Germline values: CDR1 MNHEY, CDR2 SVGEGT. The CDR3 DNA reads TGTGCCAGCAGTTATTTCGGAACCCGCTACGAGCAGTACTTC. It codes for CASSYFGTRYEQYF.

V gene TRBV20-1 combines with J gene TRBJ2-7; the match to TRBD1 covers 9 bases. Germline trimming cut 4 bases from V and 3 bases from J; bases unmatched to any gene: 10. The CDR3 is 15 residues long. CDR1 is DFQATT and CDR2 is SNEGSKA in the germline V gene (reference sequence). DNA for the CDR3: TGCAGTGCTACCCCCGGGACAGGGATAAACTACGAGCAGTACTTC. Its protein is CSATPGTGINYEQYF.

This clonotype was observed many times. The V call is TRBV20-1, the J call TRBJ1-2; TRBD1 matches at 9 bases. CDR1 is DFQATT, CDR2 SNEGSKA, per germline (reference sequence). The CDR3 loop spans 15 amino acids. V lost 0 bases, J lost 6 bases, and 8 bases stayed unmatched. The CDR3 region has the DNA TGCAGTGCTAGAGACCCACAGGGGGCTTCCCATGGCTACACCTTC. Translated, it gives CSARDPQGASHGYTF.

The chain joins TRBV24-1 to TRBJ1-5; TRBD1 agrees at 8 bases. The V gene's germline CDR1 is KGHDR and CDR2 SFDVKD. The CDR3 sequence is 14 residues long. Unmatched junction bases numbered 4, after V lost 4 bases and J lost 6 bases. The CDR3 loop reads CATSDPGGGQPQHF. CDR3 nucleotides: TGTGCCACCAGTGACCCAGGGGGCGGTCAGCCCCAGCATTTT.

The chain uses TRBV11-2 and TRBJ2-7; maybe TRBD2 (5 bases). The ends were cut back, 1 base at V and 0 bases at J, with 13 bases in the middle. The CDR3 runs 16 residues. Looked up from germline, CDR1 is SGHAT and CDR2 is FQNNGV. CDR3 in amino acids: CASSLGRRGSSYEQYF. CDR3 sequence (DNA): TGTGCCAGCAGCTTAGGAAGACGGGGATCCTCCTACGAGCAGTACTTC.

This clonotype turned up a few times. Here the CDR3 reads CASRPGMGDSYNEQFF. CDR3 in DNA: TGTGCCAGCAGGCCCGGTATGGGAGACTCCTACAATGAGCAGTTCTTC. V is TRBV5-4 and J is TRBJ2-1, with D possibly TRBD2 on 5 matching bases. Germline V gene data show CDR1 as SGHNT and CDR2 as YYREEE (reference sequence). The ends were cut back, 5 bases at V and 0 bases at J, with 15 bases in the middle. CDR3 length: 16 residues.

This chain links TRBV4-2 with TRBJ2-7; 16 nucleotides match TRBD2. Trimming cost V 4 bases and J 4 bases; bases outside gene matches: 13. This CDR3 contains 19 residues. Germline values: CDR1 LGHNA, CDR2 YNFKEQ. The CDR3 region is CASSPEGLAGGTIFYEQYF. The CDR3 DNA follows: TGTGCCAGCAGCCCCGAGGGACTAGCGGGAGGGACGATTTTTTACGAGCAGTACTTC.

About this clonotype: A much larger clone lies a single base off, so this may be a read error. The chain combines TRBV7-2 with TRBJ2-2; D is possibly TRBD2 (6 bases). Trimming shortened V by 4 bases and J by 0 bases, and 12 bases separated the two germline ends. This CDR3 comprises 16 residues. From germline, CDR1 is SGHTA and CDR2 FQGNSA. CDR3 loop: CASSWPREANTGELFF. CDR3 in DNA: TGTGCCAGCAGCTGGCCGAGGGAGGCGAACACCGGGGAGCTGTTTTTT.

This clonotype has at least ten counts. The genes are TRBV7-9 and TRBJ2-1; 9 bases align to TRBD1. J lost 1 base, V lost 0 bases, and 1 base had no gene match. The CDR3 sequence is 16 residues long. From germline, CDR1 is SEHNR and CDR2 FQNEAQ (reference sequence). CDR3 in DNA: TGTGCCAGCAGCTTAGCAGGGACAGGGTCCTACAATGAGCAGTTCTTC. Protein product: CASSLAGTGSYNEQFF.

This clonotype was observed a few times. At one boundary the junction diverges from the germline segment, which might be a read error. V gene TRBV11-2 combines with J gene TRBJ2-1; 10 nucleotides match TRBD2. Germline-derived CDR1 and CDR2 are SGHAT and FQNNGV. CDR3 length: 16 amino acids. The CDR3 region is CASSLAGGFSRDEQFF. CDR3 nucleotides: TGTGCCAGCAGTTTAGCGGGAGGATTTTCGCGGGATGAGCAGTTCTTC.